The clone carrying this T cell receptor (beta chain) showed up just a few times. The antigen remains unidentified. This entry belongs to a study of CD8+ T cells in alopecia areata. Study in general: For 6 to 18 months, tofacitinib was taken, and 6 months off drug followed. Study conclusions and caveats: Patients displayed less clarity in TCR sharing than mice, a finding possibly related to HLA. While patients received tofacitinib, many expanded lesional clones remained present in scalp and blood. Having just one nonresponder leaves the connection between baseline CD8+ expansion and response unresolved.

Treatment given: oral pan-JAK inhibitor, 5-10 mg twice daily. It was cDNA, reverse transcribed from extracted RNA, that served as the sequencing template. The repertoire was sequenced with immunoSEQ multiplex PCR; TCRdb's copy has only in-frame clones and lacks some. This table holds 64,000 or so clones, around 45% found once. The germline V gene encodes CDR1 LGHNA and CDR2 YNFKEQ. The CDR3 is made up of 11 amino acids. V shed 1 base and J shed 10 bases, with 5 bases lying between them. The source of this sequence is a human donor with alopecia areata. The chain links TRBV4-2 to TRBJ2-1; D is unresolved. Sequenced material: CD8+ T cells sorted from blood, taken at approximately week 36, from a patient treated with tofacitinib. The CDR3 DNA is TGTGCCAGCAGCCAAGGATTAGAGCAGTTCTTC. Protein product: CASSQGLEQFF.